The 32 T cell receptor beta chains in this list originate from one sample, sequenced in a study of shared clonotypes between healthy human individuals. Clones were read by immunoSEQ multiplex PCR, and TCRdb kept only the in-frame ones, dropping some. The data hold 2 million to 2.5 million clones, with 85% to 95% observed a single time. The sequenced material came from naive CD4+ T cells from PBMCs. The subset was: CD45RA+ positively selected. The receptors shown here come from a man younger than 35 in good health. Some clones in this sample may be carry-over from other donors' samples.

This rearrangement joins TRBV5-6 to TRBJ2-7, with D perhaps given as TRBD1 or TRBD2 (6 bases each). Per germline, CDR1 SGHDT and CDR2 YYEEEE. V was pared by 6 bases and J by 5 bases, with 24 bases between. The CDR3 spans 16 residues. The CDR3: CASTLGGREGSNEQYF. The CDR3 DNA sequence: TGTGCCAGCACCTTAGGGGGGCGGGAAGGTAGCAACGAGCAGTACTTC.

The chain combines TRBV28 with TRBJ2-3; either TRBD1 or TRBD2 may fit D (5 bases each). Germline assignment: CDR1 MDHEN and CDR2 SYDVKM. The CDR3 sequence is 16 residues long. Trimming cost V 6 bases and J 2 bases, with 18 bases left between them. In DNA form, the CDR3 reads TGTGCCAGCAGGAACACGTGGGGGAGTGACACAGATACGCAGTATTTT. Amino acid sequence: CASRNTWGSDTDTQYF. Complete variable domain (other parts from reference TRBV28 and TRBJ2-3): DVKVTQSSRYLVKRTGEKVFLECVQDMDHENMFWYRQDPGLGLRLIYFSYDVKMKEKGDIPEGYSVSREKKERFSLILESASTNQTSMYLCASRNTWGSDTDTQYFGPGTRLTVL.

The gene calls are TRBV7-3 and TRBJ2-5, with a tentative D call TRBD2 (6 bases). The CDR3 length is 15 residues. The ends were cut back, 5 bases at V and 3 bases at J, with 16 bases in the middle. The V gene's germline CDR1 is SGHTA and CDR2 FQGTGA. In nucleotides, the CDR3 is TGTGCCAGCAGCCCCGGGGCGGGGTTGAAAGAGACCCAGTACTTC. This encodes CASSPGAGLKETQYF.

The V and J genes are TRBV28 and TRBJ2-7, with TRBD2 identical over 10 bases. Trimming at V came to 6 bases and at J to 0 bases, leaving 8 bases not matched to a gene. The CDR3 loop spans 16 amino acids. The germline CDR1 and CDR2 sequences are MDHEN and SYDVKM. Written as DNA, the CDR3 is TGTGCCAGCAGGGAATCCGGGACTAGCGACTCCTACGAGCAGTACTTC. This encodes CASRESGTSDSYEQYF.

The chain combines TRBV7-9 with TRBJ2-7; TRBD2 might be the D (5 bases). Germline lookup yields CDR1 SEHNR and CDR2 FQNEAQ (reference sequence). This CDR3 is 12 amino acids long. Between the trimmed V and J ends, which lost 5 bases and 4 bases, there was a span of 9 bases. CDR3: CASSQSGYEQYF. The CDR3 DNA follows: TGTGCCAGCAGCCAATCGGGGTACGAGCAGTACTTC.

The chain carries TRBV27 and TRBJ1-2; a weak D match, TRBD1 (5 bases). The CDR3 extends over 15 amino acids. V dropped 3 bases and J dropped 5 bases, with 16 bases sitting between them. Germline V CDR1 and CDR2: MNHEY, SMNVEV (reference sequence). CDR3 nucleotides: TGTGCCAGCAGTTTGAGAGGGACGCCCTTATATGGCTACACCTTC. Protein: CASSLRGTPLYGYTF.

The V and J genes are TRBV9 and TRBJ2-7; tentative D call: TRBD1 (7 bases). CDR1 is SGDLS, CDR2 YYNGEE, per germline. The ends were cut back, 3 bases at V and 7 bases at J, with 17 bases in the middle. The CDR3 length is 14 residues. The CDR3 DNA reads TGTGCCAGCAGCGCCCAGGGGGGCCGGGGGGAGCAGTACTTC. As protein: CASSAQGGRGEQYF.

This chain connects TRBV7-2 to TRBJ2-6; D may be TRBD2 (5 bases). Trimming left V 8 bases short and J 4 bases short, with 18 bases between. This CDR3 has 16 amino acids. Germline V lookup: CDR1 SGHTA, CDR2 FQGNSA. Here the CDR3 reads CASSERVAWGANVLTF. CDR3 DNA sequence: TGTGCCAGCTCCGAGAGGGTCGCTTGGGGGGCCAACGTCCTGACTTTC.

The J gene is TRBJ2-3, the V gene TRBV19; TRBD2 agrees at 9 bases. The J segment lost 2 bases and the V segment lost 4 bases, leaving 4 bases of the junction unmatched. This CDR3 spans 15 amino acids. The germline V gene has CDR1 LNHDA and CDR2 SQIVND (reference sequence). For the CDR3, the DNA is TGTGCCAGTAGTACCCTAGCGGGAACCACAGATACGCAGTATTTT. As protein: CASSTLAGTTDTQYF.

The chain employs TRBV28 and TRBJ2-7; TRBD1 is a possible D gene (5 bases). Germline CDR1 and CDR2: MDHEN and SYDVKM. This CDR3 is 17 amino acids long. V dropped 7 bases and J dropped 7 bases, with 29 bases sitting between them. In DNA, the CDR3 is TGTGCCAGCACCTTGACCCGCCACCCCCAGGGTTTTAGGGAGCAGTACTTC. This codes for CASTLTRHPQGFREQYF. Supplemented by reference TRBV28 and TRBJ2-7, the full variable domain reads DVKVTQSSRYLVKRTGEKVFLECVQDMDHENMFWYRQDPGLGLRLIYFSYDVKMKEKGDIPEGYSVSREKKERFSLILESASTNQTSMYLCASTLTRHPQGFREQYFGPGTRLTVT.

This clone is a singleton in its sample. The chain is built from TRBV28 and TRBJ2-7; D perhaps matches TRBD1 (6 bases). The CDR3 extends over 14 amino acids. The germline V gene encodes CDR1 MDHEN and CDR2 SYDVKM. V was trimmed by 4 bases and J by 2 bases, leaving 12 bases between them. The CDR3 DNA follows: TGTGCCAGCAGTTCCGGACAGTGGACCTACGAGCAGTACTTC. This encodes CASSSGQWTYEQYF.

This chain links TRBV6-1 with TRBJ1-4; D remains ambiguous. This CDR3 has 15 residues. Per the germline V gene, CDR1 is MNHNS and CDR2 is SASEGT. Trimming pared 7 bases from V and 0 bases from J, leaving 12 bases between. CDR3 nucleotide sequence: TGTGCCAGCACGCCAGAGGGCCCAACTAATGAAAAACTGTTTTTT. Protein product: CASTPEGPTNEKLFF.

V and J are TRBV4-3 and TRBJ2-3, with D possibly called TRBD1 or TRBD2 (5 bases each). Per germline, CDR1 LGHNA and CDR2 YSLEER. CDR3 length: 15 residues. V lost 1 base and J 1 base, leaving 9 bases between the germline ends. CDR3 sequence: CASSQAGRGTDTQYF. The CDR3 coding sequence is TGCGCCAGCAGCCAAGCGGGACGGGGCACAGATACGCAGTATTTT.

This clone occurred once. V and J are TRBV5-5 and TRBJ1-2; D unresolved. CDR1 and CDR2 from the germline V gene are SGHKS and YYEKEE (reference sequence). CDR3 length: 13 residues. V shed 1 base and J shed 3 bases, with 7 bases lying between them. The CDR3 protein is CASSLLGDYGYTF. CDR3 coding DNA: TGTGCCAGCAGCTTGTTAGGAGACTATGGCTACACCTTC.

The V call is TRBV6-4, the J call TRBJ1-2; weak D call: TRBD1 (5 bases). The germline V and J ends were trimmed by 5 bases and 3 bases, with 10 bases remaining between them. Germline V CDR1 and CDR2: MRHNA, SNTAGT. This CDR3 region has 13 residues. The CDR3 spells CASSPGPDYGYTF. The CDR3 nucleotides are TGTGCCAGCAGTCCGGGACCGGACTATGGCTACACCTTC.

This rearrangement joins TRBV28 to TRBJ1-5; D might be TRBD1 (6 bases). The V gene lost 3 bases and the J gene lost 1 base, with 13 bases spanning the gap. The CDR3 runs to 16 residues. In germline, CDR1 is MDHEN, CDR2 SYDVKM. CDR3: CASSFTGSSSNQPQHF. CDR3 DNA sequence: TGTGCCAGCAGTTTTACAGGGAGCTCCAGCAATCAGCCCCAGCATTTT.

The sample holds a few counts of this clone. This chain uses TRBV10-3 with TRBJ1-5; D gene ambiguous. Germline CDR1 reads ENHRY; CDR2 reads SYGVKD. This CDR3 has 15 residues. Trimming removed 2 bases at V and 2 bases at J, with 10 bases between. The CDR3 protein is CAISEVGLGNQPQHF. In nucleotides, the CDR3 is TGTGCCATCAGTGAGGTGGGTTTGGGCAATCAGCCCCAGCATTTT.

This CDR3 reads CAISAGAPQETQYF. The CDR3 DNA follows: TGTGCCATCTCCGCAGGCGCCCCCCAAGAGACCCAGTACTTC. The chain links TRBV10-3 to TRBJ2-5; D unresolved. The CDR3 is made up of 14 amino acids. V was shortened by 8 bases and J by 1 base, with 14 bases between the two germline ends. Germline CDR1 and CDR2: ENHRY and SYGVKD.

The chain is built from TRBV5-1 and TRBJ2-4, with 7 bases identical to TRBD1. Trimming removed 5 bases from V and 7 bases from J; junction bases left unmatched: 6. The CDR3 is 13 amino acids. Germline CDR1 SGHRS, CDR2 YFSETQ. CDR3 coding DNA: TGCGCCAGCAGGATGACAGGGCAGAACATTCAGTACTTC. This translates into CASRMTGQNIQYF.

This chain uses TRBV13 with TRBJ2-1, with 8 bases lining up with TRBD2. There are 15 residues in the CDR3. Germline-derived CDR1 and CDR2 are PRHDT and FYEKMQ (reference sequence). Trimming at V came to 5 bases and at J to 6 bases, leaving 9 bases not matched to a gene. CDR3 protein: CASSLRGGVINEQFF. The DNA of the CDR3 is TGTGCCAGCAGCCTCCGGGGGGGAGTGATCAATGAGCAGTTCTTC.

The rearrangement links TRBV27 to TRBJ2-7; 10 bases line up with TRBD1. Germline V gene lookup returns CDR1 MNHEY and CDR2 SMNVEV (reference sequence). The V gene end was trimmed by 3 bases and the J gene end by 7 bases; junction bases not matched to a gene: 6. CDR3 length: 14 residues. CDR3 residues: CASSFDRGRPEQYF. The CDR3 coding sequence is TGTGCCAGCAGTTTTGACAGGGGGCGCCCGGAGCAGTACTTC.

The rearrangement joins TRBV30 to TRBJ1-2, with a possible D match to TRBD1 (6 bases). V lost 5 bases and J lost 4, with 17 bases in between. The CDR3 covers 14 residues. Germline CDR1 is GTSNPN and CDR2 is SVGIG (reference sequence). The CDR3 DNA reads TGTGCCTGGGCCTCCCCGGGGGGGGCCTATGGCTACACCTTC. This encodes CAWASPGGAYGYTF.

This chain joins TRBV28 and TRBJ2-3; D is unresolved. The CDR3 runs 14 residues. Per the germline V gene, CDR1 is MDHEN and CDR2 is SYDVKM. The V end lost 9 bases, the J end lost 2 bases, and 15 bases lay between the germline ends. This CDR3 is CARGPLSYTDTQYF. CDR3 sequence (DNA): TGTGCCAGGGGCCCCCTCTCCTACACAGATACGCAGTATTTT.

V and J are TRBV6-5 and TRBJ1-2, with unresolved D. Trimming pared 6 bases from V and 1 base from J, leaving 15 bases between. The CDR3 totals 15 residues. Per the germline V gene, CDR1 is MNHEY and CDR2 is SVGAGI. The CDR3 loop is CASRPPRNSNYGYTF. Here the CDR3 DNA reads TGTGCCAGCAGACCCCCCCGGAATAGTAACTATGGCTACACCTTC.

The J gene is TRBJ1-5, the V gene TRBV7-8; 11 bases map to TRBD1. With 4 bases clipped from V and 5 bases from J, the junction kept 7 bases outside the gene matches. Germline assignment: CDR1 SGHVS and CDR2 FQNEAQ. This CDR3 contains 16 residues. CDR3 sequence: CASSSRTGGADQPQHF. DNA of the CDR3: TGTGCCAGCAGCTCGCGGACAGGGGGCGCGGATCAGCCCCAGCATTTT. Full variable domain (remainder filled in from reference TRBV7-8 and TRBJ1-5): GAGVSQSPRYKVAKRGQDVALRCDPISGHVSLFWYQQALGQGPEFLTYFQNEAQLDKSGLPSDRFFAERPEGSVSTLKIQRTQQEDSAVYLCASSSRTGGADQPQHFGDGTRLSIL.

This clone is a singleton in its sample. This chain uses TRBV7-8 with TRBJ2-7, with D maybe TRBD1 (6 bases). The CDR3 spans 13 residues. CDR1 is SGHVS, CDR2 FQNEAQ, per germline. V was cut by 8 bases and J by 7 bases, with 18 bases left in between. The CDR3, as DNA: TGTGCCAGCCGCCTAGGGGGACCGGGGGAGCAGTACTTC. Its protein product is CASRLGGPGEQYF.

This chain connects TRBV2 to TRBJ2-7; D may correspond to TRBD1 or TRBD2 (6 bases each). Trimming removed 6 bases at V and 2 bases at J, with 14 bases between. The CDR3 consists of 14 residues. Germline V gene lookup returns CDR1 SNHLY and CDR2 FYNNEI. CDR3 sequence reads: CASRAGHIAYEQYF. The CDR3 nucleotides read TGTGCCAGCAGGGCGGGACATATAGCCTACGAGCAGTACTTC.

The chain carries TRBV7-3 and TRBJ2-7, with TRBD2 matching 9 bases. CDR3 length: 15 residues. V gave up 5 bases and J gave up 2 bases; unmatched junction bases: 7. CDR1 is SGHTA and CDR2 is FQGTGA in the germline V gene. The CDR3 bases are TGTGCCAGCAGCCCCCGCGGGGGGGATACCTACGAGCAGTACTTC. This sequence encodes CASSPRGGDTYEQYF.

About this clone: The same CDR3 arises from other DNA sequences in this sample as well. This chain links TRBV27 with TRBJ2-1, with TRBD2 matching over 9 bases. CDR3 length: 15 amino acids. With 3 bases clipped from V and 3 bases from J, the junction kept 3 bases outside the gene matches. CDR1 is MNHEY and CDR2 is SMNVEV in the germline V gene (reference sequence). The CDR3, as DNA: TGTGCCAGCAGTTTCTTAGCGGGAGTCTACAATGAGCAGTTCTTC. This codes for CASSFLAGVYNEQFF.

The V gene is TRBV4-3, the J gene TRBJ1-3; D remains unclear. Trimming took off 1 base at V and 0 bases at J, with 10 bases between the two ends. This CDR3 has 16 residues. Germline V CDR1 and CDR2: LGHNA, YSLEER. The CDR3 sequence: CASSQVTVISGNTIYF. CDR3 DNA: TGCGCCAGCAGCCAAGTGACGGTGATCTCTGGAAACACCATATATTTT.

In the case of this clone: Other DNA sequences in the sample encode the same CDR3. V is TRBV19 and J is TRBJ1-5; D is ambiguous. The CDR3 contains 14 residues. V shed 3 bases and J shed 2 bases, with 8 bases lying between them. Germline loops: CDR1 LNHDA, CDR2 SQIVND (reference sequence). Here the CDR3 reads CASSIESGNQPQHF. For the CDR3, the DNA is TGTGCCAGTAGTATCGAGTCTGGCAATCAGCCCCAGCATTTT. Supplemented by reference TRBV19 and TRBJ1-5, the full variable domain reads DGGITQSPKYLFRKEGQNVTLSCEQNLNHDAMYWYRQDPGQGLRLIYYSQIVNDFQKGDIAEGYSVSREKKESFPLTVTSAQKNPTAFYLCASSIESGNQPQHFGDGTRLSIL.

The rearrangement uses TRBV5-1 and TRBJ2-1, with 7 positions matching TRBD2. With V trimmed by 6 bases and J by 8 bases, 14 bases remained unmatched. Germline values: CDR1 SGHRS, CDR2 YFSETQ. The CDR3 has 15 residues. The CDR3 coding sequence is TGCGCCAGCACTCCTTCATCGCGGGAGCTTGATGAGCAGTTCTTC. It is translated as CASTPSSRELDEQFF. The full variable domain, completed using reference TRBV5-1 and TRBJ2-1, is KAGVTQTPRYLIKTRGQQVTLSCSPISGHRSVSWYQQTPGQGLQFLFEYFSETQRNKGNFPGRFSGRQFSNSRSEMNVSTLELGDSALYLCASTPSSRELDEQFFGPGTRLTVL.